This TCR beta chain came from a study of blood T cell repertoires in COVID-19. About the research overall: Acute and convalescent COVID-19 samples came from the United States, Italy and Spain.

Sequencing used immunoSEQ multiplex PCR; TCRdb keeps in-frame clones, though not all of them. The data show around 110,000 clones, roughly four fifths seen once. Germline loops: CDR1 SQVTM, CDR2 ANQGSEA. This CDR3 contains 17 residues. Losses at the gene ends were 4 bases for V and 2 bases for J; bases not matched to a gene: 11. This clone has a handful of counts. The gene calls are TRBV29-1 and TRBJ2-1, with 10 bases that match TRBD2. The sequenced material came from peripheral blood. This TCR was sampled from a man between 65 and 79 years old with active or convalescent COVID-19. The CDR3 here is CSVVGSGRPRAYNEQFF. CDR3 sequence (DNA): TGCAGCGTTGTGGGTAGCGGGAGGCCCCGGGCCTACAATGAGCAGTTCTTC.